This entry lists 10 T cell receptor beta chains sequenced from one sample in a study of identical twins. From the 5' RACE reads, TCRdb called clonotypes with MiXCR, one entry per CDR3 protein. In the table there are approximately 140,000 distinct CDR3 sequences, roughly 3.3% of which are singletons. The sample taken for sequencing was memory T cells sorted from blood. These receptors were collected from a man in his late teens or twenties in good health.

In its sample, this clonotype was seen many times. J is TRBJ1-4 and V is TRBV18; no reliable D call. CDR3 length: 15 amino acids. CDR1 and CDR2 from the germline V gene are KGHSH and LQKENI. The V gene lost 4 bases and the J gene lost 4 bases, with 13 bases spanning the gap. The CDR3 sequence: CASSREQPYNEKLFF. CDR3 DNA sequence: TGTGCCAGCTCACGGGAACAGCCTTATAATGAAAAACTGTTTTTT.

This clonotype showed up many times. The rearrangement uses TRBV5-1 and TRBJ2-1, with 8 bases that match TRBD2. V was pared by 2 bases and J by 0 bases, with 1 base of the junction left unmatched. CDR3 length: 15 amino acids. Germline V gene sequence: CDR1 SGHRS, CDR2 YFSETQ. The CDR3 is CASSFSGDSYNEQFF. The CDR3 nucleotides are TGCGCCAGCAGCTTTAGCGGGGACTCCTACAATGAGCAGTTCTTC.

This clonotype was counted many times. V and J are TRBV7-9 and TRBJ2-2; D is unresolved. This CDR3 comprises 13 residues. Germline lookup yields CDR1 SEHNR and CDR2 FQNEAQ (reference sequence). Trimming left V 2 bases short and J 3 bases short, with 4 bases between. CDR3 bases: TGTGCCAGCAGCTTAAGAGACACCGGGGAGCTGTTTTTT. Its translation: CASSLRDTGELFF.

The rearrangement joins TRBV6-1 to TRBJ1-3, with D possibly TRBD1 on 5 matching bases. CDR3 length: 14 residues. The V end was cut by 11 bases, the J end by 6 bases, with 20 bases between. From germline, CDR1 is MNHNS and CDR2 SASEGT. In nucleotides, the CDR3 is TGTGCCCGGGGGGTTCTAGGGGATTTAAACACCATATATTTT. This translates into CARGVLGDLNTIYF.

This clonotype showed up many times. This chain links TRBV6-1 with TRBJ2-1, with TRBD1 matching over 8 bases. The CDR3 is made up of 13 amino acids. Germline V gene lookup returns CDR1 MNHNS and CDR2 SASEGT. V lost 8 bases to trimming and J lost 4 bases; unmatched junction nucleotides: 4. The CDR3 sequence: CASRRGLYNEQFF. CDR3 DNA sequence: TGTGCCAGCCGCAGGGGGCTATACAATGAGCAGTTCTTC.

CDR3 residues: CASRLTLAGGPGEQFF. The CDR3 DNA reads as TGTGCCAGCAGGCTCACTCTAGCGGGAGGGCCGGGTGAGCAGTTCTTC. This chain joins TRBV28 and TRBJ2-1, with TRBD2 matching 12 bases. The CDR3 is made up of 16 amino acids. Losses at the gene ends were 6 bases for V and 9 bases for J; bases not matched to a gene: 12. Germline V gene sequence: CDR1 MDHEN, CDR2 SYDVKM.

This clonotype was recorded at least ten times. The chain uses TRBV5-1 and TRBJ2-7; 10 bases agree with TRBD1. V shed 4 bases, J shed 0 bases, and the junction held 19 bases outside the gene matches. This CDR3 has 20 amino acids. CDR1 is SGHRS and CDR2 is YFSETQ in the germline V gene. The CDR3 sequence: CASSTPTGGHCSVSSYEQYV. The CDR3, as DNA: TGCGCCAGCAGCACACCGACAGGGGGCCATTGTAGCGTTAGCTCCTACGAGCAGTACGTC.

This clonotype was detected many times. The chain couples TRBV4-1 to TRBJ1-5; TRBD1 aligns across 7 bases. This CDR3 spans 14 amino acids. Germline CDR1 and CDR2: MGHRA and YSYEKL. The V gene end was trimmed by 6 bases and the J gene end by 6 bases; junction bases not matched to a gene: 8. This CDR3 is CASRRQGAGQPQHF. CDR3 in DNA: TGCGCCAGCAGACGACAGGGAGCCGGTCAGCCCCAGCATTTT.

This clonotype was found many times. DNA of the CDR3: TGCAGCGTTGAATGGTGGACAGGATCATTTGGGGAGCTGTTTTTT. Protein product: CSVEWWTGSFGELFF. V and J are TRBV29-1 and TRBJ2-2; the match to TRBD1 covers 7 bases. V gave up 2 bases and J gave up 8 bases; unmatched junction bases: 11. The CDR3 length is 15 residues. The V gene's germline CDR1 is SQVTM and CDR2 ANQGSEA.

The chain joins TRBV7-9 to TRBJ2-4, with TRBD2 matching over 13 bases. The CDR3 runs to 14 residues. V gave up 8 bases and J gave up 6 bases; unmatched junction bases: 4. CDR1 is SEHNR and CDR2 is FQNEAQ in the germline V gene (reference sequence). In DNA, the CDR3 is TGTGCCAGCGGGACTAGCGGGAATACAAACATTCAGTACTTC. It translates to CASGTSGNTNIQYF.